Listed here is a single TCR beta chain. The data were taken from a study of long-term antiretroviral therapy in people with HIV. V lost 8 bases, J lost 7 bases, and 15 bases lay in between. Per the germline V gene, CDR1 is MDHEN and CDR2 is SYDVKM. This CDR3 has 12 residues. Run at survey level, the immunoSEQ assay was version v3.0. The table came from immunoSEQ multiplex PCR; TCRdb's copy has only in-frame clones and leaves some out. The table lists some 24,000 clones, approximately 80% of them singletons, with about a sixth in the top ten. The V call is TRBV28, the J call TRBJ2-7, with TRBD1 as a possible D gene (6 bases). Here the sequenced sample was unsorted PBMCs, taken at the start of antiretroviral therapy, before treatment. The TCR comes from a woman younger than 35 with HIV. The CDR3 region has the DNA TGTGCCAGCGCCCAAGGGACACGGGAGCAGTACTTC. Residues: CASAQGTREQYF.